Listed below are T cell receptor beta chains from one sample, sequenced in a study of blood T cell repertoires in COVID-19. Repertoires were generated with immunoSEQ multiplex PCR, while TCRdb's copy carries only in-frame clones and drops some. The sample holds just under 35,000 clones; approximately 90% are singletons and the top ten take less than 50%. The source material was peripheral blood. The receptors come from a man aged 55 to 70 with active or convalescent COVID-19. Each CDR3 is given with its conserved first and last residue. Fields, in order: clone size, V gene, D gene, J gene, CDR3 protein, CDR3 DNA. The D gene is left open where the match is weak. The listing skips clone size in some rows; elsewhere it reads once, few, many or a size class.

size: -
V: TRBV6-4
D: -
J: TRBJ1-1
CDR3: CASSEERNTEAFF
DNA: TGTGCCAGCAGTGAGGAGCGGAACACTGAAGCTTTCTTT

size: -
V: TRBV12-3/TRBV12-4
D: -
J: TRBJ2-7
CDR3: CASSLSGPEQYF
DNA: TGTGCCAGCAGTTTAAGTGGCCCCGAGCAGTACTTC

size: -
V: TRBV7-2
D: -
J: TRBJ2-7
CDR3: CASSHTLEQYF
DNA: TGTGCCAGCAGCCACACCCTCGAGCAGTACTTC

size: once
V: TRBV18
D: TRBD2
J: TRBJ2-3
CDR3: CASSPNLIGTSGTQNTDTQYF
DNA: TGTGCCAGCTCACCAAATTTAATAGGGACTAGCGGGACGCAAAACACAGATACGCAGTATTTT

size: -
V: TRBV5-4
D: -
J: TRBJ2-6
CDR3: CASSSGTLFSGANVLTF
DNA: TGTGCCAGCAGCTCCGGGACACTATTCTCTGGGGCCAACGTCCTGACTTTC

size: -
V: TRBV27
D: -
J: TRBJ1-6
CDR3: CASSLWADGNLNLSLHF
DNA: TGTGCCAGCAGTTTATGGGCAGACGGGAATCTTAATTTATCCCTCCACTTT

size: -
V: TRBV7-3
D: -
J: TRBJ2-3
CDR3: CASSLTGFSTDTQYF
DNA: TGTGCCAGCAGCTTAACCGGTTTTAGCACAGATACGCAGTATTTT

size: -
V: TRBV9
D: -
J: TRBJ1-4
CDR3: CASSVTGLTNEKLFF
DNA: TGTGCCAGCAGCGTCACAGGCTTGACTAATGAAAAACTGTTTTTT

size: -
V: TRBV7-3
D: -
J: TRBJ2-1
CDR3: CASSLTPGAYNEQFF
DNA: TGTGCCAGCAGCTTAACGCCAGGGGCCTACAATGAGCAGTTCTTC

size: -
V: TRBV6-2/TRBV6-3
D: -
J: TRBJ2-2
CDR3: CASSSSTRGSGELFF
DNA: TGTGCCAGCAGTTCCTCCACCAGGGGAAGCGGGGAGCTGTTTTTT

size: -
V: TRBV28
D: TRBD1
J: TRBJ1-6
CDR3: CASSSSTGRRSPLHF
DNA: TGTGCCAGCAGTTCGTCGACAGGGCGGAGGTCACCCCTCCACTTT

size: once
V: TRBV11-3
D: -
J: TRBJ2-1
CDR3: CASSSGGTRYNEQFF
DNA: TGTGCCAGCAGCTCTGGCGGGACCAGGTACAATGAGCAGTTCTTC

size: -
V: TRBV28
D: -
J: TRBJ1-4
CDR3: CASSLGGDEKLFF
DNA: TGTGCCAGCAGTTTGGGGGGAGATGAAAAACTGTTTTTT

size: -
V: TRBV15
D: TRBD1
J: TRBJ2-7
CDR3: CATSRTGMGYEQYF
DNA: TGTGCCACCAGCAGGACAGGGATGGGCTACGAGCAGTACTTC

size: -
V: TRBV25-1
D: -
J: TRBJ1-6
CDR3: CASRGLLGGSNSPLHF
DNA: TGTGCCAGCAGGGGACTCTTGGGCGGGTCTAATTCACCCCTCCACTTT

size: -
V: TRBV5-1
D: -
J: TRBJ1-4
CDR3: CASSLGLANEKLFF
DNA: TGCGCCAGCAGCTTGGGGTTAGCTAATGAAAAACTGTTTTTT

size: -
V: TRBV7-7
D: TRBD2
J: TRBJ2-5
CDR3: CASSSQLGGAETQYF
DNA: TGTGCTAGCAGCTCCCAACTGGGAGGGGCAGAGACCCAGTACTTC

size: -
V: TRBV7-2
D: TRBD2
J: TRBJ2-7
CDR3: CASSPTQREYGEQYF
DNA: TGTGCCAGCAGCCCGACTCAGCGGGAGTACGGCGAGCAGTACTTC

size: -
V: TRBV12-5
D: TRBD2
J: TRBJ2-6
CDR3: CASGFSSGGASGANVLTF
DNA: TGTGCTAGTGGTTTCTCTAGCGGGGGGGCATCTGGGGCCAACGTCCTGACTTTC

size: -
V: TRBV12-3/TRBV12-4
D: -
J: TRBJ1-4
CDR3: CASSLDRAEKLFF
DNA: TGTGCCAGCAGTTTAGACAGGGCTGAAAAACTGTTTTTT

size: few
V: TRBV2
D: -
J: TRBJ1-5
CDR3: CASGHREGLGQPQHF
DNA: TGTGCCAGCGGCCACAGGGAGGGCCTAGGGCAGCCCCAGCATTTT

size: -
V: TRBV28
D: -
J: TRBJ1-4
CDR3: CASSRGQLEKLFF
DNA: TGTGCCAGCAGCCGAGGACAGCTTGAAAAACTGTTTTTT

size: -
V: TRBV19
D: -
J: TRBJ1-3
CDR3: CASTSGSSGNTIYF
DNA: TGTGCCAGTACCTCAGGTTCCTCTGGAAACACCATATATTTT

size: -
V: TRBV20-1
D: TRBD2
J: TRBJ2-6
CDR3: CSASQLAGVVSGANVLTF
DNA: TGCAGTGCTAGTCAACTAGCGGGAGTAGTCTCTGGGGCCAACGTCCTGACTTTC

size: -
V: TRBV7-8
D: -
J: TRBJ2-1
CDR3: CASSFRRQRFNEQFF
DNA: TGTGCCAGCAGCTTTAGGAGACAGAGGTTTAATGAGCAGTTCTTC

size: -
V: TRBV6-5
D: TRBD1
J: TRBJ1-1
CDR3: CASSGGAGWNTEAFF
DNA: TGTGCCAGTTCAGGGGGCGCGGGGTGGAACACTGAAGCTTTCTTT

size: -
V: TRBV18
D: -
J: TRBJ1-6
CDR3: CASSPSQVTQNSPLHF
DNA: TGTGCCAGCTCACCCTCTCAGGTCACGCAGAATTCACCCCTCCACTTT

size: -
V: TRBV20-1
D: TRBD1
J: TRBJ2-7
CDR3: CSTGQGYEQYF
DNA: TGCAGTACCGGACAGGGCTACGAGCAGTACTTC

size: -
V: TRBV9
D: TRBD2
J: TRBJ2-4
CDR3: CASSFTGGPSENIQYF
DNA: TGTGCCAGCAGCTTTACGGGAGGGCCATCTGAAAACATTCAGTACTTC

size: -
V: TRBV6-5
D: -
J: TRBJ2-5
CDR3: CASSFDRWETQYF
DNA: TGTGCCAGCAGCTTCGACAGGTGGGAGACCCAGTACTTC

size: -
V: TRBV7-9
D: -
J: TRBJ1-2
CDR3: CASSGDLYGYTF
DNA: TGTGCCAGCAGCGGGGACTTGTATGGCTACACCTTC

size: -
V: TRBV7-3
D: -
J: TRBJ1-1
CDR3: CASRMTGVPEAFF
DNA: TGTGCCAGCAGAATGACCGGGGTACCTGAAGCTTTCTTT

size: -
V: TRBV19
D: -
J: TRBJ1-5
CDR3: CASSRSQGYSNQPQHF
DNA: TGTGCCAGTAGTAGGTCGCAGGGGTATAGCAATCAGCCCCAGCATTTT

size: -
V: TRBV11-2
D: -
J: TRBJ1-1
CDR3: CASRSREGWGAEAFF
DNA: TGTGCCAGCAGGTCACGAGAGGGCTGGGGGGCTGAAGCTTTCTTT

size: -
V: TRBV27
D: -
J: TRBJ2-7
CDR3: CASSERLDEQYF
DNA: TGTGCCAGCAGTGAGAGGTTGGACGAGCAGTACTTC

size: -
V: TRBV7-9
D: TRBD1
J: TRBJ1-1
CDR3: CASSLGTGGSGKTEAFF
DNA: TGTGCCAGCAGCTTAGGGACAGGGGGATCGGGAAAAACTGAAGCTTTCTTT

size: -
V: TRBV4-3
D: -
J: TRBJ1-1
CDR3: CASSQVGGRWGTEAFF
DNA: TGCGCCAGCAGCCAAGTCGGGGGGCGCTGGGGCACTGAAGCTTTCTTT

size: -
V: TRBV28
D: TRBD1
J: TRBJ1-5
CDR3: CASSSQRGLNQPQHF
DNA: TGTGCCAGCAGCTCCCAGAGGGGGCTCAATCAGCCCCAGCATTTT

size: -
V: TRBV7-9
D: -
J: TRBJ2-7
CDR3: CASSPTWLGAYEQYF
DNA: TGTGCCAGCAGCCCCACGTGGCTAGGGGCGTACGAGCAGTACTTC

size: -
V: TRBV3-1/TRBV3-2
D: -
J: TRBJ2-7
CDR3: CASSQQSGFGYEQYF
DNA: TGTGCCAGCAGCCAGCAATCAGGGTTTGGCTACGAGCAGTACTTC

size: few
V: TRBV3-1/TRBV3-2
D: TRBD2
J: TRBJ2-7
CDR3: CASSQWGLAGTGEDEQYF
DNA: TGTGCCAGCAGCCAATGGGGACTAGCGGGGACCGGGGAAGACGAGCAGTACTTC

size: -
V: TRBV3-1/TRBV3-2
D: TRBD1
J: TRBJ1-1
CDR3: CASSQARGVMNTEAFF
DNA: TGTGCCAGCAGCCAAGCCAGGGGGGTAATGAACACTGAAGCTTTCTTT

size: -
V: TRBV12-3/TRBV12-4
D: TRBD2
J: TRBJ2-5
CDR3: CASWGLGQETQYF
DNA: TGTGCCAGCTGGGGACTAGGTCAAGAGACCCAGTACTTC

size: -
V: TRBV7-8
D: -
J: TRBJ2-5
CDR3: CASSYIGVRVVETQYF
DNA: TGTGCCAGCAGCTATATAGGGGTCAGGGTGGTAGAGACCCAGTACTTC

size: -
V: TRBV6-5
D: TRBD1
J: TRBJ1-2
CDR3: CASRTGGDYGYTF
DNA: TGTGCCAGCAGGACAGGGGGCGACTATGGCTACACCTTC

size: -
V: TRBV27
D: -
J: TRBJ2-5
CDR3: CASSLRAGETQYF
DNA: TGTGCCAGCAGTTTACGGGCGGGAGAGACCCAGTACTTC